This TCR beta chain was sequenced during a study of cytomegalovirus exposure and HLA in healthy donors. Concerning this clone itself: Antigen: not known.

General observations from the study: Compared with the approximately 700-donor mean, an Asian-associated ancestry cluster reportedly had fewer N-insertions, according to a later analysis.

Primers: 60 Vbeta forward and 13 Jbeta reverse. Measured with immunoSEQ multiplex PCR; TCRdb has only the in-frame clones, and not every one. This sample yields 150,000 or so clones, of which 70% to 90% are seen a single time; more than 2% belongs to the top ten. Healthy individuals who donated bone marrow served as the donors. Specimen: PBMCs. This sequence originates from a man younger than 30 in good health and CMV-seropositive.

Written as DNA, the CDR3 is TGTGCCAGCAGCGTAGACGGAGGAGGTGAAGCTTTCTTT. It specifies CASSVDGGGEAFF. V is TRBV9 and J is TRBJ1-1; no firm D call. CDR1 and CDR2 from the germline V gene are SGDLS and YYNGEE. Trimming pared 0 bases from V and 7 bases from J, leaving 10 bases between. This CDR3 is 13 amino acids long.